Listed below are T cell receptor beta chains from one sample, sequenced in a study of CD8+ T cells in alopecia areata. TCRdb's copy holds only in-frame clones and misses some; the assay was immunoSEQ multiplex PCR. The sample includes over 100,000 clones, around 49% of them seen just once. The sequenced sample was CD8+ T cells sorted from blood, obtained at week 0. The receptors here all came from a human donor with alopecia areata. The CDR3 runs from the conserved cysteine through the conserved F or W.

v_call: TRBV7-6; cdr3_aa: CASSFGETQYF
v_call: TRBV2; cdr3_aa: CASSDHIQETQYF
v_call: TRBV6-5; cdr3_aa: CASGYSNQPQHF
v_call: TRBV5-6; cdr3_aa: CASSLITGIAKNIQYF
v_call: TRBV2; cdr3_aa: CASSDTAGRRMNTEAFF
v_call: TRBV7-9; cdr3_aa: CASSSHPGTGDYEQYF
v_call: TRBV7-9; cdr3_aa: CASSSDTGELFF
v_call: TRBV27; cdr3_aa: CASSRDGPGSQPQHF
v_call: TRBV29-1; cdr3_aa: CSVGGERSGANVLTF
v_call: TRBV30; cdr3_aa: CAWYGTNTGELFF
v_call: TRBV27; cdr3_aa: CASSLWAGEETQYF
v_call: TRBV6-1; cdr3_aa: CASSGTPQEQPSGNTIYF
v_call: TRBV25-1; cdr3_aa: CASSGEELFF
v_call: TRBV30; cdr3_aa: CAWRLGAGRTDTQYF